This T cell receptor beta chain was obtained from a study of cytomegalovirus exposure and HLA in healthy donors. Study-level findings and limits: Later findings reportedly placed an Asian-associated ancestry cluster below the roughly 690-donor mean for N-insertions. Later genetic work tied a missense DCLRE1C variant to beta-chain V and J trimming.

Many counts were recorded for this clone. The antigen is undetermined. Each of the donors was a healthy bone marrow donor. While unrecorded immune exposures were likely, the donors were nominally healthy when sampled. A multiplex PCR was run with 60 Vbeta primers and 13 Jbeta primers. The method was immunoSEQ multiplex PCR; TCRdb's version includes in-frame clones alone and lacks a portion of them. The table shows tens of thousands of clones, with 78% occurring only once. The TCR was taken from a male donor in good health and CMV-seropositive. Sequencing was done on a sample of PBMCs.

The CDR3 region has the DNA TGTGCCAGTTCTCGACAGGGCACAGATACGCAGTATTTT. Translation gives CASSRQGTDTQYF. The chain joins TRBV6-4 to TRBJ2-3; D may be TRBD1 (6 bases). The V gene's germline CDR1 is MRHNA and CDR2 SNTAGT. The CDR3 is 13 amino acids. V gave up 9 bases and J gave up 1 base, with 11 bases separating them.